The 10 T cell receptor beta chains below come from one sample, sequenced in a study of blood T cell repertoires in COVID-19. Libraries were prepared by immunoSEQ multiplex PCR; TCRdb keeps only in-frame clonotypes and omits some of them. The sample includes some 160,000 clones, under 95% of them seen just once. The specimen sequenced was peripheral blood. These TCRs come from a man aged 18 to 35 with COVID-19, enrolled during active disease.

This chain connects TRBV3-1 (or the pseudogene TRBV3-2) to TRBJ1-1; D not resolved. This CDR3 comprises 16 residues. Trimming took off 4 bases at V and 4 bases at J, with 19 bases between the two ends. Per germline, CDR1 LGHDT and CDR2 YNNKEL (reference sequence). CDR3 DNA sequence: TGTGCCAGCAGCCCAGTCTCCGGGAGGAGGAGCACTGAAGCTTTCTTT. Its protein product is CASSPVSGRRSTEAFF.

The chain employs TRBV24-1 and TRBJ2-1; D uncertain. With 0 bases removed from V and 5 bases from J, the gap between germline ends came to 7 bases. Per germline, CDR1 KGHDR and CDR2 SFDVKD. The CDR3 contains 14 residues. The CDR3 nucleotides are TGTGCCACCAGTGATTTGGCTTCGGACAATGAGCAGTTCTTC. Translation: CATSDLASDNEQFF.

This chain connects TRBV7-2 to TRBJ1-1; D unclear. Trimming shortened V by 4 bases and J by 4 bases, and 22 bases separated the two germline ends. This CDR3 spans 17 amino acids. The V gene's germline CDR1 is SGHTA and CDR2 FQGNSA. The CDR3 sequence: CASSSFSPSGLGTEAFF. In DNA form, the CDR3 reads TGTGCCAGCAGCTCTTTTTCGCCGTCGGGGTTGGGCACTGAAGCTTTCTTT.

This clone occurred once. J is TRBJ2-3 and V is TRBV5-1; the match to TRBD2 covers 15 bases. Looked up from germline, CDR1 is SGHRS and CDR2 is YFSETQ. This CDR3 region has 16 residues. V lost 4 bases, J lost 5 bases, and 5 bases stayed unmatched. The CDR3 sequence is CASSAGTSGRRDTQYF. The CDR3 DNA reads TGCGCCAGCAGCGCTGGGACTAGCGGGAGGAGAGATACGCAGTATTTT.

The CDR3 loop reads CASSLVIGSGGYNEQFF. The CDR3 nucleotides are TGTGCCAGCAGCTTGGTTATCGGGAGTGGGGGATACAATGAGCAGTTCTTC. The chain uses TRBV5-8 and TRBJ2-1, with D possibly being TRBD2 (6 bases). This CDR3 region has 17 residues. Trimming left V 0 bases short and J 4 bases short, with 17 bases between. Germline V CDR1 and CDR2: SGHTS, YDEGEE.

V and J are TRBV5-1 and TRBJ1-6; maybe TRBD1 (5 bases). With 3 bases removed from V and 3 bases from J, the gap between germline ends came to 10 bases. Germline loops: CDR1 SGHRS, CDR2 YFSETQ. The length of the CDR3 is 15 residues. CDR3 residues: CASSSAGGYNSPLHF. Here the CDR3 DNA reads TGCGCCAGCAGCTCAGCGGGGGGCTATAATTCACCCCTCCACTTT. The whole variable domain, filled in from reference TRBV5-1 and TRBJ1-6, reads KAGVTQTPRYLIKTRGQQVTLSCSPISGHRSVSWYQQTPGQGLQFLFEYFSETQRNKGNFPGRFSGRQFSNSRSEMNVSTLELGDSALYLCASSSAGGYNSPLHFGNGTRLTVT.

This clone was counted between two and nine times. This chain connects TRBV6-2 or TRBV6-3 to TRBJ1-3; 7 nucleotides match TRBD1. Trimming removed 6 bases from V and 0 bases from J; junction bases left unmatched: 8. The CDR3 covers 16 residues. The germline V gene encodes CDR1 MNHEY and CDR2 SVGEGT. The DNA for the CDR3 is TGTGCCAGCAGCGACTTACAGGGGAGCTCTGGAAACACCATATATTTT. Residues: CASSDLQGSSGNTIYF.

This clone was counted a single time. V and J are TRBV3-1 (or the pseudogene TRBV3-2) and TRBJ2-5; weak D call: TRBD2 (6 bases). Germline values: CDR1 LGHDT, CDR2 YNNKEL (reference sequence). This CDR3 comprises 17 residues. V lost 1 base, J lost 1 base, and 16 bases lay in between. This chain's CDR3 is CASSQVQSWRGQETQYF. The CDR3 nucleotides read TGTGCCAGCAGCCAAGTTCAGAGTTGGCGGGGCCAAGAGACCCAGTACTTC.

This rearrangement joins TRBV24-1 to TRBJ2-1, with 9 bases identical to TRBD2. CDR3 length: 17 residues. Germline CDR1 is KGHDR and CDR2 is SFDVKD. The junction had 9 bases not matched to a gene; V was cut back by 1 base and J by 6 bases. The CDR3 DNA follows: TGTGCCACCAGTGATTTCGGTAGCGGGAGTGTGAGCAATGAGCAGTTCTTC. This encodes CATSDFGSGSVSNEQFF.

The chain combines TRBV6-5 with TRBJ2-3; 9 bases line up with TRBD2. Germline CDR1 is MNHEY and CDR2 is SVGAGI. The CDR3 consists of 15 residues. The ends lost 2 bases at V and 6 bases at J; junction bases unmatched: 6. This chain's CDR3 is CASSYRGLAMDTQYF. In DNA, the CDR3 is TGTGCCAGCAGTTACAGGGGACTAGCTATGGATACGCAGTATTTT.